A single sample gave rise to the 5 T cell receptor beta chains below, sequenced in a study of T cell responses to AZD1222 COVID-19 vaccine. Using immunoSEQ multiplex PCR, the repertoire was profiled, and TCRdb retains in-frame clones only, with some absent. The sample lists around 150,000 clones, roughly 89% seen once, with about 5% in the top ten. This sample comprised peripheral blood, obtained on day 0 of AZD1222 vaccination. These receptors originate from an adult in good health.

The rearrangement uses TRBV6-5 and TRBJ1-5; no clear D. The CDR3 totals 14 residues. Germline V gene lookup returns CDR1 MNHEY and CDR2 SVGAGI. V was pared by 5 bases and J by 2 bases, with 10 bases between. CDR3 sequence reads: CASSHGRGNQPQHF. For the CDR3, the DNA is TGTGCCAGCAGTCACGGGAGAGGCAATCAGCCCCAGCATTTT.

The chain joins TRBV7-2 to TRBJ2-5; 10 positions match TRBD2. Germline CDR1 reads SGHTA; CDR2 reads FQGNSA. The CDR3 sequence is 18 residues long. After removal of 0 bases from V and 2 bases from J, the junction contained 9 bases not matched to a gene. The CDR3 nucleotides are TGTGCCAGCAGCTTAGCGCGGGGGACTAGCGCCCTGCAAGAGACCCAGTACTTC. It specifies CASSLARGTSALQETQYF.

This CDR3 is CASIPGGGNQPQHF. The CDR3 bases are TGTGCCAGCATCCCAGGAGGGGGAAATCAGCCCCAGCATTTT. The V gene is TRBV21-1, the J gene TRBJ1-5. TRBV21-1 is deemed a pseudogene. This CDR3 spans 14 amino acids.

CDR3 region: CASSTTPPRPPYF. Here the CDR3 DNA reads TGTGCCAGCAGCACAACACCTCCCAGGCCACCGTATTTT. V is TRBV2 and J is TRBJ2-3; D unresolved. This CDR3 is 13 amino acids long. Per the germline V gene, CDR1 is SNHLY and CDR2 is FYNNEI. V was trimmed by 6 bases and J by 14 bases, leaving 21 bases between them.

J is TRBJ1-4 and V is TRBV4-1; D not resolved. CDR3 length equals 14 residues. In germline, CDR1 is MGHRA, CDR2 YSYEKL. V was trimmed by 7 bases and J by 5 bases, leaving 14 bases between them. CDR3 sequence reads: CASKPASLNEKLFF. The CDR3 bases are TGCGCCAGCAAACCAGCCAGTTTGAATGAAAAACTGTTTTTT.